A single sample is the source of the 26 T cell receptor beta chains below, sequenced in a study of shared clonotypes between healthy human individuals. Assay used: immunoSEQ multiplex PCR; TCRdb lists only in-frame clones, some missing. The sample lists more than 450,000 clones, approximately 79% occurring once. Source material: PBMCs. All receptors come from a middle-aged woman in good health. Some clones in this sample may be carry-over from other donors' samples.

The chain is built from TRBV5-1 and TRBJ2-6, with D perhaps TRBD2 (6 bases). In germline, CDR1 is SGHRS, CDR2 YFSETQ. The CDR3 length is 17 residues. The ends were cut back, 0 bases at V and 1 base at J, with 11 bases in the middle. The CDR3 DNA follows: TGCGCCAGCAGCTTGGGGTCAGGGAGGTCTGGGGCCAACGTCCTGACTTTC. It encodes CASSLGSGRSGANVLTF.

The chain couples TRBV10-3 to TRBJ2-5; the D gene could be TRBD1 or TRBD2 (5 bases each). The CDR3 has 14 amino acids. In germline, CDR1 is ENHRY, CDR2 SYGVKD. The germline V and J ends were trimmed by 0 bases and 5 bases, with 10 bases remaining between them. Here the CDR3 DNA reads TGTGCCATCAGTGAGTCGGGGGTCTCGGAGACCCAGTACTTC. It specifies CAISESGVSETQYF.

The table lists this clone with a few counts. The rearrangement uses TRBV7-7 and TRBJ2-2; 8 bases line up with TRBD2. The CDR3 runs to 15 residues. The germline V gene has CDR1 SSHAT and CDR2 FNYEAQ (reference sequence). V lost 1 base and J lost 5; bases outside the gene matches: 3. The CDR3 DNA reads as TGTGCCAGCAGCTTAGTAGCGGGAAGTACCGGGGAGCTGTTTTTT. It yields the protein CASSLVAGSTGELFF.

This chain connects TRBV21-1 to TRBJ2-5; the table assigns TRBD1, which was not confirmed against the DNA. TRBV21-1 is shown as a pseudogene. CDR3 length: 17 residues. The CDR3 nucleotides are TGTGCCAGCAGCAAAAGTTCGCCGGACAGGGGATCTGAGACCCAGTACTTC. This codes for CASSKSSPDRGSETQYF.

J is TRBJ1-1 and V is TRBV10-3, with 9 bases matching TRBD1. With V trimmed by 7 bases and J by 3 bases, 9 bases remained unmatched. Germline-derived CDR1 and CDR2 are ENHRY and SYGVKD. The CDR3 runs to 15 residues. The CDR3 is CAINRGQGIYTEAFF. For the CDR3, the DNA is TGTGCCATCAATAGGGGACAGGGAATTTACACTGAAGCTTTCTTT.

This clone was recorded a few times. V and J are TRBV30 and TRBJ1-5, with D possibly being TRBD1 (5 bases). Germline V gene lookup returns CDR1 GTSNPN and CDR2 SVGIG (reference sequence). The CDR3 runs to 14 residues. V gave up 0 bases and J gave up 7 bases, with 13 bases separating them. The CDR3 coding sequence is TGTGCCTGGAGTGTAGGGGCAGGAAGACAGCCCCAGCATTTT. Translated: CAWSVGAGRQPQHF.

The chain carries TRBV18 and TRBJ2-6; no clear D. This CDR3 spans 14 amino acids. The germline CDR1 and CDR2 sequences are KGHSH and LQKENI. The V end was cut by 2 bases, the J end by 2 bases, with 4 bases between. In nucleotides, the CDR3 is TGTGCCAGCTCACCATCTGCTGGGGCCAACGTCCTGACTTTC. Protein product: CASSPSAGANVLTF.

This clone was counted a single time. This sequence joins TRBV7-8 and TRBJ2-5, with D possibly being TRBD1 or TRBD2 (6 bases each). This CDR3 is built from 16 residues. CDR1 and CDR2 from the germline V gene are SGHVS and FQNEAQ. Trimming took off 5 bases at V and 2 bases at J, with 18 bases between the two ends. The CDR3 here is CASSPQTGGGQETQYF. In nucleotides, the CDR3 is TGTGCCAGCAGCCCTCAGACAGGAGGGGGACAAGAGACCCAGTACTTC.

V gene TRBV28 combines with J gene TRBJ2-1; unclear D gene. V lost 1 base and J 5 bases, leaving 9 bases between the germline ends. CDR3 length: 14 amino acids. CDR1 and CDR2 (germline): MDHEN, SYDVKM. CDR3 residues: CASSLSNIDNEQFF. Written as DNA, the CDR3 is TGTGCCAGCAGTTTATCTAACATAGACAATGAGCAGTTCTTC.

The chain combines TRBV23-1 with TRBJ1-5; 8 nucleotides match TRBD1. TRBV23-1 is filed as an ORF, its function uncertain. V shed 8 bases and J 7 bases; nucleotides not matched to a gene: 10. This CDR3 is built from 14 residues. This CDR3 reads CASGQGTQRQPQHF. For the CDR3, the DNA is TGCGCCAGCGGACAGGGTACGCAAAGACAGCCCCAGCATTTT.

This clone was counted at least ten times. CDR3 coding DNA: TGCGCCAGCAGCTTGGCTCCCCCAGGAGCGGGCTCCTACAATGAGCAGTTCTTC. Translation gives CASSLAPPGAGSYNEQFF. The chain couples TRBV5-1 to TRBJ2-1; a weak D match, TRBD2 (6 bases). The CDR3 has 18 residues. V lost 0 bases, J lost 0 bases, and 16 bases lay in between. The germline gives CDR1 SGHRS, CDR2 YFSETQ.

The J gene is TRBJ1-2, the V gene TRBV19; D is undetermined. Looked up from germline, CDR1 is LNHDA and CDR2 is SQIVND (reference sequence). The CDR3 has 13 residues. Trimming took 5 bases from V and 6 from J, leaving 13 bases between them. CDR3 protein: CASSPETLDGYTF. Here the CDR3 DNA reads TGTGCCAGTAGTCCCGAGACACTGGATGGCTACACCTTC.

This chain joins TRBV15 and TRBJ1-1; D unclear. Trimming shortened V by 0 bases and J by 3 bases, and 14 bases separated the two germline ends. This CDR3 is 16 amino acids long. Germline loops: CDR1 LNHNV, CDR2 YYDKDF (reference sequence). In nucleotides, the CDR3 is TGTGCCACCAGCAGAGATCCCCGGACGGGAGACACTGAAGCTTTCTTT. This sequence encodes CATSRDPRTGDTEAFF.

In this sample, this clone turned up once. This chain links TRBV7-8 with TRBJ2-7; D call uncertain. The germline V gene has CDR1 SGHVS and CDR2 FQNEAQ. This CDR3 is 11 amino acids long. Trimming took off 6 bases at V and 4 bases at J, with 7 bases between the two ends. As DNA, the CDR3 is TGTGCCAGCAGTCCCCTATACGAGCAGTACTTC. It encodes CASSPLYEQYF.

The gene calls are TRBV7-9 and TRBJ1-2; unclear D gene. V lost 5 bases and J lost 2, with 15 bases in between. The length of the CDR3 is 15 residues. Per the germline V gene, CDR1 is SEHNR and CDR2 is FQNEAQ (reference sequence). CDR3 nucleotides: TGTGCCAGCAGCCCCGTCTTAATCGGAAACTATGGCTACACCTTC. Protein product: CASSPVLIGNYGYTF.

This clone was seen only once. The chain uses TRBV19 and TRBJ1-3; D might be TRBD1 (5 bases). Germline V CDR1 and CDR2: LNHDA, SQIVND (reference sequence). This CDR3 region has 17 residues. The ends were cut back, 5 bases at V and 4 bases at J, with 21 bases in the middle. The DNA for the CDR3 is TGTGCCAGTAGTGTGCCTGTGGGGGGTTCGTCAGGAAACACCATATATTTT. Residues: CASSVPVGGSSGNTIYF.

The rearrangement joins TRBV5-5 to TRBJ1-4; a weak D match, TRBD1 (5 bases). In germline, CDR1 is SGHKS, CDR2 YYEKEE (reference sequence). V dropped 4 bases and J dropped 7 bases, with 14 bases sitting between them. The CDR3 sequence is 14 residues long. The chain's CDR3 is CASSMIGGGEKLFF. CDR3 nucleotide sequence: TGTGCCAGCAGCATGATCGGTGGGGGTGAAAAACTGTTTTTT. The whole variable domain, remainder taken from reference TRBV5-5 and TRBJ1-4, is DAGVTQSPTHLIKTRGQQVTLRCSPISGHKSVSWYQQVLGQGPQFIFQYYEKEERGRGNFPDRFSARQFPNYSSELNVNALLLGDSALYLCASSMIGGGEKLFFGSGTQLSVL.

V usage is TRBV21-1 and J usage is TRBJ2-1; the listed D gene, TRBD1, was not tested against the DNA. TRBV21-1 is flagged as a pseudogene. CDR3 length: 16 residues. The CDR3 protein is CASSKVPGTVYNEQFF. In DNA, the CDR3 is TGTGCCAGCAGCAAAGTTCCGGGGACAGTTTACAATGAGCAGTTCTTC.

The V call is TRBV7-2, the J call TRBJ2-1, with D maybe TRBD2 (5 bases). Looked up from germline, CDR1 is SGHTA and CDR2 is FQGNSA. V was cut by 1 base and J by 5 bases, with 9 bases left in between. This CDR3 spans 14 amino acids. Here the CDR3 reads CASSLVRGDNEQFF. Here the CDR3 DNA reads TGTGCCAGCAGCTTAGTTCGGGGAGACAATGAGCAGTTCTTC.

The CDR3 loop reads CASSVSVNQPQHF. The CDR3 bases are TGTGCCAGCAGCGTGAGTGTAAATCAGCCCCAGCATTTT. The chain combines TRBV2 with TRBJ1-5; D ambiguous. CDR1 is SNHLY and CDR2 is FYNNEI in the germline V gene. CDR3 length: 13 amino acids. V lost 6 bases to trimming and J lost 4 bases, with 10 bases between them. Based on the CDR3 plus reference TRBV2 and TRBJ1-5, the full variable domain is EPEVTQTPSHQVTQMGQEVILRCVPISNHLYFYWYRQILGQKVEFLVSFYNNEISEKSEIFDDQFSVERPDGSNFTLKIRSTKLEDSAMYFCASSVSVNQPQHFGDGTRLSIL.

The gene calls are TRBV9 and TRBJ2-7; tentatively, D is TRBD1 (5 bases). The CDR3 runs 14 residues. Trimming removed 0 bases at V and 7 bases at J, with 14 bases between. Germline V CDR1 and CDR2: SGDLS, YYNGEE. Written as DNA, the CDR3 is TGTGCCAGCAGCGTAGGGACACAGGATAATGAGCAGTACTTC. Translated: CASSVGTQDNEQYF.

This clone was observed a few times. V and J are TRBV6-1 and TRBJ1-3, with a tentative D call TRBD1 (5 bases). Germline V gene sequence: CDR1 MNHNS, CDR2 SASEGT. The CDR3 is made up of 16 amino acids. V was pared by 3 bases and J by 6 bases, with 18 bases between. The CDR3 DNA follows: TGTGCCAGCAGTGACCGGCCCAGGGTGCGGGTAAACACCATATATTTT. This gives the protein CASSDRPRVRVNTIYF.

The gene calls are TRBV30 and TRBJ2-1, with D perhaps TRBD2 (6 bases). Per the germline V gene, CDR1 is GTSNPN and CDR2 is SVGIG (reference sequence). The V gene lost 4 bases and the J gene lost 7 bases, with 17 bases spanning the gap. The CDR3 extends over 14 amino acids. CDR3 region: CAWNAGTVANEQFF. CDR3 bases: TGTGCCTGGAACGCGGGGACCGTGGCGAATGAGCAGTTCTTC.

The genes are TRBV11-3 and TRBJ2-5; perhaps TRBD2 as D (5 bases). Trimming stripped 1 base from V and 5 bases from J, with 11 bases between. Germline V gene data show CDR1 as SGHNT and CDR2 as YENEEA. This CDR3 is built from 14 residues. The CDR3, as DNA: TGTGCCAGCAGCTTAGGAGGGTTCGGGGAGACCCAGTACTTC. This sequence encodes CASSLGGFGETQYF.

The chain is built from TRBV4-1 and TRBJ2-3; 7 bases match TRBD2. The germline gives CDR1 MGHRA, CDR2 YSYEKL. There are 15 residues in the CDR3. J gave up 4 bases and V 3 bases, and 7 bases lay outside the gene matches. The CDR3 sequence is CASSHRTSLPDTQYF. The CDR3 DNA reads TGCGCCAGCAGCCATCGGACTAGTCTACCAGATACGCAGTATTTT.

The genes are TRBV7-3 and TRBJ2-3; D may be TRBD1 or TRBD2 (5 bases each). CDR1 SGHTA and CDR2 FQGTGA come from the germline V gene. There are 14 residues in the CDR3. The V gene lost 6 bases and the J gene lost 2 bases, with 12 bases spanning the gap. The CDR3 loop is CASSGGANTDTQYF. The CDR3 coding sequence is TGTGCCAGCAGTGGGGGAGCGAACACAGATACGCAGTATTTT.